This TCR beta chain is from a study of blood T cell repertoires in COVID-19. Overall study context: Researchers got acute and convalescent COVID-19 samples from the United States, Italy and Spain.

The CDR3 covers 16 residues. Germline V gives CDR1 SEHNR, CDR2 FQNEAQ (reference sequence). V lost 5 bases, J lost 4 bases, and 12 bases stayed unmatched. The assay was immunoSEQ multiplex PCR, and TCRdb's table has in-frame clones only and misses some. The repertoire includes about 410,000 clones, roughly 90% of them detected once, and roughly 1.5% sits in the top ten. This receptor was obtained from a woman aged 35 to 49 with COVID-19, enrolled during active disease. V gene TRBV7-9 combines with J gene TRBJ1-2; 8 bases match TRBD1. Sequenced material: peripheral blood. CDR3 region: CASSPARTGTIYGYTF. The CDR3, as DNA: TGTGCCAGCAGCCCTGCTCGGACAGGGACTATCTATGGCTACACCTTC.